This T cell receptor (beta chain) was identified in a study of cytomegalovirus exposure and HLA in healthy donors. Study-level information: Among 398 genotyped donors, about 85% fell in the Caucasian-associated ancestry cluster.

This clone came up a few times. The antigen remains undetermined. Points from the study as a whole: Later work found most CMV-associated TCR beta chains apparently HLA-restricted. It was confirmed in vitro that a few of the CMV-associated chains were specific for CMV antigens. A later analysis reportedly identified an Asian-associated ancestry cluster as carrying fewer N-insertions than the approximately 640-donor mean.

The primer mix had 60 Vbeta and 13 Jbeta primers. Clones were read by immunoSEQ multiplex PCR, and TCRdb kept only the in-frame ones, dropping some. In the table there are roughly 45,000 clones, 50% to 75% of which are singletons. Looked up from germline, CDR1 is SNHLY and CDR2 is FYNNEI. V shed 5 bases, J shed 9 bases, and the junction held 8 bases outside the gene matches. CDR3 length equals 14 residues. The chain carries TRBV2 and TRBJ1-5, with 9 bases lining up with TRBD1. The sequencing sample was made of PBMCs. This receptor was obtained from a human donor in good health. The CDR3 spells CASSYTGGQGPQHF. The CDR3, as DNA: TGTGCCAGCAGTTACACAGGGGGACAGGGGCCCCAGCATTTT.